Below are 2 T cell receptor beta chains sequenced from a single sample in a study of cytomegalovirus exposure and HLA in healthy donors. A multiplex PCR was run with 60 Vbeta primers and 13 Jbeta primers. Measured with immunoSEQ multiplex PCR; TCRdb has only the in-frame clones, and not every one. This table holds under 100,000 clones, about 77% found once. The material sequenced was PBMCs. The receptors originated from a man aged 50-59 years in good health and CMV-seronegative.

The CDR3 is CASGKEGGGAFF. CDR3 nucleotide sequence: TGTGCTAGTGGGAAAGAGGGAGGGGGAGCTTTCTTT. This chain uses TRBV12-5 with TRBJ1-1; D might be TRBD1 (6 bases). The germline CDR1 and CDR2 sequences are LGHNT and FRNRAP. The V end lost 6 bases, the J end lost 10 bases, and 15 bases lay between the germline ends. This CDR3 is built from 12 residues.

The V gene is TRBV19, the J gene TRBJ1-2; unclear D gene. V lost 4 bases, J lost 0 bases, and 18 bases lay in between. CDR1 LNHDA and CDR2 SQIVND come from the germline V gene (reference sequence). The CDR3 sequence is 17 residues long. The CDR3 bases are TGTGCCAGTAGTAGGGCACCCAAAGCCACAGCTAACTATGGCTACACCTTC. Translating it yields CASSRAPKATANYGYTF.